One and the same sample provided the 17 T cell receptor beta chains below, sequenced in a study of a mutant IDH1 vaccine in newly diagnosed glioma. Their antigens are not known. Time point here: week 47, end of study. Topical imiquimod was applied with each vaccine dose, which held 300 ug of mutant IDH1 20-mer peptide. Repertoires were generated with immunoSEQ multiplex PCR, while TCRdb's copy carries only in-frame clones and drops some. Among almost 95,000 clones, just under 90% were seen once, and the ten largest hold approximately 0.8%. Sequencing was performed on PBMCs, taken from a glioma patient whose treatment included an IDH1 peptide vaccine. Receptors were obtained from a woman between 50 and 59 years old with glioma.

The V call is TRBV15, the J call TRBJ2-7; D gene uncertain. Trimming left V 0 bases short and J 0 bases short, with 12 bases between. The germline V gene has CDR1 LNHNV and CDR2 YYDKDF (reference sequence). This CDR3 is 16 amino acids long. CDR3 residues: CATSRERLSSSYEQYF. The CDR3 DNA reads TGTGCCACCAGCAGAGAACGCCTTTCGAGCTCCTACGAGCAGTACTTC.

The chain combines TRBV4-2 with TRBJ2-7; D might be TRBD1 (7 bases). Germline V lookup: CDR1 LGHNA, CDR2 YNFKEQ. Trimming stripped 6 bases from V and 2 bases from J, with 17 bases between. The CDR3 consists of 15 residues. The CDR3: CASRPSAGQPYEQYF. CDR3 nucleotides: TGTGCCAGCAGGCCCTCCGCGGGACAGCCCTACGAGCAGTACTTC.

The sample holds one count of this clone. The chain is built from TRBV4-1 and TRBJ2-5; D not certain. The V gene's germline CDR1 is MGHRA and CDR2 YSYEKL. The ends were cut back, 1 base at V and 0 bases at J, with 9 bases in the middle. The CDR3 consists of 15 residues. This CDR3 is CASSQGPRNQETQYF. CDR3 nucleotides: TGCGCCAGCAGCCAAGGTCCCAGGAACCAAGAGACCCAGTACTTC.

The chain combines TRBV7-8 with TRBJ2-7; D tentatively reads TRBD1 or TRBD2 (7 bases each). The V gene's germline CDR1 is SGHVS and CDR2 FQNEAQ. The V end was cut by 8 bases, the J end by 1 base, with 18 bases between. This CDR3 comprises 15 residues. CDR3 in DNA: TGTGCCAGCGCCCTTGGGAGGGACAGTTCCTACGAGCAGTACTTC. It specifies CASALGRDSSYEQYF.

The CDR3 here is CASSQEPAGMDEQFF. In DNA form, the CDR3 reads TGCGCCAGCAGCCAAGAACCAGCGGGGATGGATGAGCAGTTCTTC. This chain connects TRBV4-1 to TRBJ2-1; 7 bases map to TRBD2. The CDR3 length is 15 residues. The ends lost 0 bases at V and 8 bases at J; junction bases unmatched: 7. In germline, CDR1 is MGHRA, CDR2 YSYEKL.

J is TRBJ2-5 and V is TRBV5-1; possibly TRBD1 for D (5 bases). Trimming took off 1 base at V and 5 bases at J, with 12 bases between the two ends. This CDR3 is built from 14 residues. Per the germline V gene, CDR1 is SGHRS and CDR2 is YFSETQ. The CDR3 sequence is CASSLMVQGETQYF. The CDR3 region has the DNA TGCGCCAGCAGCTTGATGGTCCAGGGTGAGACCCAGTACTTC.

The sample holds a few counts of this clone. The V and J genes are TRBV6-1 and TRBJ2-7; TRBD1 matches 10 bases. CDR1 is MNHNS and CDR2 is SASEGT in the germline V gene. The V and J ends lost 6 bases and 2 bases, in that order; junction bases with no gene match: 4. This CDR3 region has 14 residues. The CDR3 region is CASRGTGATYEQYF. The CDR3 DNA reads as TGTGCCAGCAGAGGGACAGGGGCCACCTACGAGCAGTACTTC.

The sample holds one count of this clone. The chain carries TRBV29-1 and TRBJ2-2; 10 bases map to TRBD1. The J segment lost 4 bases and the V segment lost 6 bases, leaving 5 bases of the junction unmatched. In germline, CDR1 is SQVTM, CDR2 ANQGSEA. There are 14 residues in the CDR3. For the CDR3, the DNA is TGCAGCGTCCAAAGGACAGGGGGCACCGGGGAGCTGTTTTTT. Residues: CSVQRTGGTGELFF.

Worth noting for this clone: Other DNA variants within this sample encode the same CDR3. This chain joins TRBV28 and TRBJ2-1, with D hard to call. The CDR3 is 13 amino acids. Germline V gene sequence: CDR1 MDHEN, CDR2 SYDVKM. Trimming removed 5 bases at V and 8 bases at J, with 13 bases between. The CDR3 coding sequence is TGTGCCAGCAGTCTACTCCTGGTCTATGAGCAGTTCTTC. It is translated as CASSLLLVYEQFF.

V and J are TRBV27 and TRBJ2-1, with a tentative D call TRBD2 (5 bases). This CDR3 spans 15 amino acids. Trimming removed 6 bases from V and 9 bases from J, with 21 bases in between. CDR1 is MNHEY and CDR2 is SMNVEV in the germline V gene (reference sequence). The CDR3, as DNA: TGTGCCAGCAGAACCGACCCACCCGATCGGGGTGAGCAGTTCTTC. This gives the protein CASRTDPPDRGEQFF.

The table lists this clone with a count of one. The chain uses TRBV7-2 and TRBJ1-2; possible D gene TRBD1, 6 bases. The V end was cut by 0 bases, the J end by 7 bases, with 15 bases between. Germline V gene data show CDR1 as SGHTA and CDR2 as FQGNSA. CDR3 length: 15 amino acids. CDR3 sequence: CASSLALRTDGGYTF. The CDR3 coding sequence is TGTGCCAGCAGCTTAGCGCTGCGGACAGATGGTGGCTACACCTTC.

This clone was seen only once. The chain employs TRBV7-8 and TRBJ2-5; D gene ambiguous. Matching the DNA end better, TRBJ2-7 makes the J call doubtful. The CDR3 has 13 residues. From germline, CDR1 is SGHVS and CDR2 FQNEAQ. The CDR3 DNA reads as TGTGCCAGCAGCACCCGGACGTCCCGCGAGCAGTACTTC. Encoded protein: CASSTRTSREQYF.

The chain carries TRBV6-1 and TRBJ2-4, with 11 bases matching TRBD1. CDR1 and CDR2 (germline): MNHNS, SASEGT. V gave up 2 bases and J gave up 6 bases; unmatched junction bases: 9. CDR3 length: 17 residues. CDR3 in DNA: TGTGCCAGCAGTGAAAGGCTAGAGGACAGGGGGCCAAACATTCAGTACTTC. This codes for CASSERLEDRGPNIQYF.

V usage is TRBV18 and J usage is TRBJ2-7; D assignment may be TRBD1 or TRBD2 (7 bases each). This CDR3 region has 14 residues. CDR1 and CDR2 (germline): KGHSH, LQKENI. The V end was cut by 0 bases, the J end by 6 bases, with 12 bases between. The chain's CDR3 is CASSPPGRGLEQYF. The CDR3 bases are TGTGCCAGCTCACCACCGGGGAGGGGGCTCGAGCAGTACTTC. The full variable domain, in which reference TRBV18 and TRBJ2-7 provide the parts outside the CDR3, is NAGVMQNPRHLVRRRGQEARLRCSPMKGHSHVYWYRQLPEEGLKFMVYLQKENIIDESGMPKERFSAEFPKEGPSILRIQQVVRGDSAAYFCASSPPGRGLEQYFGPGTRLTVT.

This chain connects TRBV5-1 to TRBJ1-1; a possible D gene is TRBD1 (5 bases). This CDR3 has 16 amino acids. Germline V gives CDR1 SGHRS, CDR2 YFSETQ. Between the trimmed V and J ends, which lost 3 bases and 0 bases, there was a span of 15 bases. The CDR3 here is CASSSSLGLMNTEAFF. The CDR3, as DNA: TGCGCCAGCAGCTCCTCGCTGGGACTGATGAACACTGAAGCTTTCTTT.

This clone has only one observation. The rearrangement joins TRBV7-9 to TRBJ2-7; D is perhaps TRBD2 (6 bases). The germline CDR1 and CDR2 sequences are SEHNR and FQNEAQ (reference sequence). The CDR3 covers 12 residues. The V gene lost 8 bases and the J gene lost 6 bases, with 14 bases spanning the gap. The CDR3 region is CASSNRRGEQYF. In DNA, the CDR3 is TGTGCCAGCTCTAACAGGCGGGGCGAGCAGTACTTC.

CDR3 residues: CASGLVLGTPFDQPQHF. DNA of the CDR3: TGTGCTAGTGGTTTGGTACTAGGGACACCTTTTGATCAGCCCCAGCATTTT. J is TRBJ1-5 and V is TRBV12-5; tentative D call: TRBD1 (6 bases). CDR1 LGHNT and CDR2 FRNRAP come from the germline V gene. This CDR3 comprises 17 residues. V was trimmed by 0 bases and J by 5 bases, leaving 17 bases between them.